These 32 T cell receptor beta chains came from one sample sequenced in a study of cytotoxic CD8 clonotypes in ibrutinib-treated CLL. This table comes from immunoSEQ multiplex PCR, and its TCRdb copy is limited to in-frame clones, with some not included. The table records some 98,000 clones, around 73% of them present only once. Sequencing used PBMCs, obtained after 12 months of ibrutinib treatment. These receptors were obtained from a human donor with chronic lymphocytic leukemia.

The rearrangement joins TRBV10-3 to TRBJ2-1; maybe TRBD2 (5 bases). The CDR3 spans 13 residues. CDR1 and CDR2 from the germline V gene are ENHRY and SYGVKD. The V end was cut by 7 bases, the J end by 1 base, with 8 bases between. CDR3 loop: CAITEGSYNEQFF. DNA of the CDR3: TGTGCCATCACCGAGGGATCCTACAATGAGCAGTTCTTC.

The chain uses TRBV4-2 and TRBJ2-7; 7 nucleotides agree with TRBD1. V was clipped by 1 base and J by 0 bases; unmatched bases: 12. Germline CDR1 is LGHNA and CDR2 is YNFKEQ. The CDR3 spans 18 residues. CDR3 amino acids: CASSQGKSHRDSSYEQYF. CDR3 DNA sequence: TGTGCCAGCAGCCAAGGGAAGAGCCACAGGGACAGCTCCTACGAGCAGTACTTC.

The V call is TRBV9, the J call TRBJ1-3; 9 positions agree with TRBD1. V lost 0 bases to trimming and J lost 0 bases; unmatched junction nucleotides: 4. The CDR3 covers 17 residues. The germline V gene encodes CDR1 SGDLS and CDR2 YYNGEE. CDR3 region: CASSVEGQGSSGNTIYF. CDR3 DNA: TGTGCCAGCAGCGTAGAAGGACAGGGGTCCTCTGGAAACACCATATATTTT.

The chain combines TRBV6-1 with TRBJ1-6; D gene uncertain. Trimming removed 4 bases from V and 6 bases from J, with 10 bases in between. The CDR3 has 14 residues. Germline lookup yields CDR1 MNHNS and CDR2 SASEGT. The CDR3 reads CASSAYDINSPLHF. The CDR3 coding sequence is TGTGCCAGCAGTGCATATGATATTAATTCACCCCTCCACTTT.

The gene calls are TRBV7-2 and TRBJ2-1; TRBD2 agrees at 7 bases. J was trimmed by 8 bases and V by 1 base; bases with no gene match: 14. Germline lookup yields CDR1 SGHTA and CDR2 FQGNSA. CDR3 length: 17 residues. The CDR3 sequence: CASSLEKSGVWSDEQFF. The CDR3 bases are TGTGCCAGCAGCTTAGAGAAGAGCGGGGTATGGTCGGATGAGCAGTTCTTC.

The V and J genes are TRBV18 and TRBJ2-1, with 8 bases lining up with TRBD1. The germline V gene encodes CDR1 KGHSH and CDR2 LQKENI. CDR3 length: 14 amino acids. The V gene end was trimmed by 4 bases and the J gene end by 10 bases; junction bases not matched to a gene: 9. Here the CDR3 reads CASSRLTGEEEQFF. CDR3 bases: TGTGCCAGCTCACGGCTGACAGGGGAGGAGGAGCAGTTCTTC.

This chain links TRBV9 with TRBJ2-7; D remains unclear. The CDR3 totals 16 residues. V was trimmed by 0 bases and J by 2 bases, leaving 15 bases between them. Per germline, CDR1 SGDLS and CDR2 YYNGEE. The CDR3 loop reads CASSVAPSAETYEQYF. The DNA of the CDR3 is TGTGCCAGCAGCGTAGCCCCCTCGGCAGAGACCTACGAGCAGTACTTC.

This clone was seen more than once but under ten times. This CDR3 reads CASSRGTGAGNTIYF. CDR3 coding DNA: TGCGCCAGCAGCCGGGGAACAGGGGCTGGAAACACCATATATTTT. The chain employs TRBV5-1 and TRBJ1-3, with 7 nucleotides matching TRBD1. The trim removed 4 bases at V and 2 bases at J, leaving 6 bases unmatched. CDR1 and CDR2 (germline): SGHRS, YFSETQ. The CDR3 loop spans 15 amino acids. The full variable domain, completed using reference TRBV5-1 and TRBJ1-3, is KAGVTQTPRYLIKTRGQQVTLSCSPISGHRSVSWYQQTPGQGLQFLFEYFSETQRNKGNFPGRFSGRQFSNSRSEMNVSTLELGDSALYLCASSRGTGAGNTIYFGEGSWLTVV.

The J gene is TRBJ1-2, the V gene TRBV10-3; tentative D call: TRBD1 (5 bases). Trimming took off 6 bases at V and 3 bases at J, with 11 bases between the two ends. Germline V gives CDR1 ENHRY, CDR2 SYGVKD. This CDR3 has 13 residues. In nucleotides, the CDR3 is TGTGCCATCAGGTTTTCGGGGGACTATGGCTACACCTTC. Translating it yields CAIRFSGDYGYTF.

This chain uses TRBV5-1 with TRBJ1-2; TRBD1 matches 10 bases. The CDR3 is 16 residues long. CDR1 and CDR2 (germline): SGHRS, YFSETQ. The V gene end was trimmed by 6 bases and the J gene end by 3 bases; junction bases not matched to a gene: 11. Here the CDR3 reads CASTRDRGSSDYGYTF. The CDR3 DNA is TGCGCCAGCACCCGGGACAGGGGCAGTTCAGACTATGGCTACACCTTC.

This clone was picked up a small number of times. The V and J genes are TRBV6-1 and TRBJ1-1; 7 bases align to TRBD1. The J segment lost 5 bases and the V segment lost 4 bases, leaving 10 bases of the junction unmatched. Germline assignment: CDR1 MNHNS and CDR2 SASEGT. The CDR3 has 15 amino acids. CDR3 in amino acids: CASSARGEGATEAFF. Here the CDR3 DNA reads TGTGCCAGCAGTGCCAGGGGGGAAGGGGCAACTGAAGCTTTCTTT.

This chain links TRBV6-1 with TRBJ2-7; TRBD1 aligns across 10 bases. The ends lost 9 bases at V and 5 bases at J; junction bases unmatched: 10. The length of the CDR3 is 14 residues. The germline V gene encodes CDR1 MNHNS and CDR2 SASEGT. The chain's CDR3 is CARTRDRGRDEQYF. DNA of the CDR3: TGTGCCAGGACCCGGGACAGGGGTAGGGACGAGCAGTACTTC.

V is TRBV5-1 and J is TRBJ2-1; 7 bases are shared with TRBD2. This CDR3 is 15 amino acids long. From germline, CDR1 is SGHRS and CDR2 YFSETQ. J was trimmed by 9 bases and V by 4 bases; bases with no gene match: 13. The CDR3 DNA sequence: TGCGCCAGCAGCCACGGACTAGACGTTGCCAGTGAGCAGTTCTTC. Its protein product is CASSHGLDVASEQFF.

This chain joins TRBV7-9 and TRBJ1-2; 9 bases map to TRBD1. With 4 bases clipped from V and 7 bases from J, the junction kept 10 bases outside the gene matches. CDR3 length equals 15 residues. In germline, CDR1 is SEHNR, CDR2 FQNEAQ (reference sequence). DNA for the CDR3: TGTGCCAGCAGCTCCACGGGACAGGGAATTGCTGGCTACACCTTC. Translated: CASSSTGQGIAGYTF.

This sequence joins TRBV6-6 and TRBJ1-4; D perhaps matches TRBD1 (6 bases). Germline values: CDR1 MNHNY, CDR2 SVGAGI (reference sequence). The CDR3 is 15 residues long. The V gene lost 3 bases and the J gene lost 4 bases, with 12 bases spanning the gap. For the CDR3, the DNA is TGTGCCAGCAGTTATATCGGGGGCCATAATGAAAAACTGTTTTTT. Translation: CASSYIGGHNEKLFF.

Regarding this clone: A junction boundary mismatches the germline segment, possibly from a read error. The same CDR3 can be traced to other DNA sequences in this sample. V is TRBV7-3 and J is TRBJ2-5, with 7 nucleotides matching TRBD2. The CDR3 loop spans 13 amino acids. The germline V gene has CDR1 SGHTA and CDR2 FQGTGA. The CDR3 spells CASSRDYQETQYF. The CDR3 nucleotides are TGTGCCAGCAGTAGGGACTACCAGGAGACCCAGTACTTC.

This clone was found a few times. V and J are TRBV29-1 and TRBJ1-5; TRBD1 agrees at 8 bases. V lost 6 bases, J lost 4 bases, and 2 bases stayed unmatched. Per the germline V gene, CDR1 is SQVTM and CDR2 is ANQGSEA. This CDR3 has 12 residues. CDR3 region: CSVGQGNQPQHF. CDR3 DNA: TGCAGCGTAGGACAGGGAAATCAGCCCCAGCATTTT.

CDR3 loop: CASSGTQNIQYF. The CDR3 coding sequence is TGTGCCAGCAGTGGGACCCAAAACATTCAGTACTTC. The rearrangement uses TRBV6-6 and TRBJ2-4; D possibly uses TRBD1 or TRBD2 (5 bases each). Germline CDR1 is MNHNY and CDR2 is SVGAGI (reference sequence). V was clipped by 5 bases and J by 5 bases, with 7 bases between them. The CDR3 sequence is 12 residues long.

This CDR3 reads CASSLWAGQETQYF. The DNA for the CDR3 is TGTGCCAGCAGTTTATGGGCAGGGCAAGAGACCCAGTACTTC. The chain employs TRBV27 and TRBJ2-5; D is possibly TRBD1 (5 bases). V lost 1 base and J 2 bases, leaving 8 bases between the germline ends. This CDR3 contains 14 residues. Germline V lookup: CDR1 MNHEY, CDR2 SMNVEV (reference sequence).

This clone appeared a few times. The chain uses TRBV18 and TRBJ2-1; 10 nucleotides match TRBD2. This CDR3 spans 19 amino acids. Germline loops: CDR1 KGHSH, CDR2 LQKENI. The junction had 12 bases not matched to a gene; V was cut back by 4 bases and J by 0 bases. CDR3 region: CASSLPSGGPSSSYNEQFF. CDR3 nucleotides: TGTGCCAGCTCACTCCCTAGCGGGGGCCCATCGAGCTCCTACAATGAGCAGTTCTTC.

The genes are TRBV7-3 and TRBJ1-1, with 7 bases aligning to TRBD1. Trimming cost V 5 bases and J 2 bases; bases outside gene matches: 11. The CDR3 extends over 16 amino acids. CDR1 and CDR2 from the germline V gene are SGHTA and FQGTGA. This CDR3 is CASSPQGGRRNTEAFF. The CDR3 DNA reads TGTGCCAGCAGCCCCCAGGGGGGGCGGCGTAACACTGAAGCTTTCTTT.

The rearrangement links TRBV7-9 to TRBJ2-5; D is perhaps TRBD1 (6 bases). In germline, CDR1 is SEHNR, CDR2 FQNEAQ (reference sequence). V shed 2 bases and J shed 1 base, with 11 bases lying between them. This CDR3 is built from 15 residues. CDR3 sequence reads: CASSLQGPGQETQYF. As DNA, the CDR3 is TGTGCCAGCAGCTTACAGGGGCCGGGCCAAGAGACCCAGTACTTC.

The chain uses TRBV5-1 and TRBJ2-3; 8 bases map to TRBD2. V shed 4 bases, J shed 3 bases, and the junction held 7 bases outside the gene matches. CDR3 length: 15 residues. CDR1 and CDR2 from the germline V gene are SGHRS and YFSETQ. CDR3: CASSSGRGETDTQYF. The CDR3 nucleotides are TGCGCCAGCAGCAGTGGGCGGGGGGAAACAGATACGCAGTATTTT.

This clone was observed a few times. The chain recombines TRBV2 with TRBJ1-5; no clear D gene. The germline gives CDR1 SNHLY, CDR2 FYNNEI. The germline V and J ends were trimmed by 7 bases and 0 bases, with 16 bases remaining between them. The CDR3 loop spans 16 amino acids. CDR3 bases: TGTGCCAGCAAGTGGCAAGATCGACCTAGCAATCAGCCCCAGCATTTT. Its translation: CASKWQDRPSNQPQHF. Together with reference TRBV2 and TRBJ1-5, the CDR3 gives the full variable domain: EPEVTQTPSHQVTQMGQEVILRCVPISNHLYFYWYRQILGQKVEFLVSFYNNEISEKSEIFDDQFSVERPDGSNFTLKIRSTKLEDSAMYFCASKWQDRPSNQPQHFGDGTRLSIL.

The chain employs TRBV10-3 and TRBJ1-5; D possibly corresponds to TRBD1 (5 bases). CDR3 length: 14 amino acids. Germline V lookup: CDR1 ENHRY, CDR2 SYGVKD. Trimming took off 11 bases at V and 5 bases at J, with 19 bases between the two ends. The CDR3 is CAATSGGGDQPQHF. The CDR3 DNA follows: TGTGCCGCAACAAGTGGGGGGGGTGATCAGCCCCAGCATTTT.

The chain uses TRBV9 and TRBJ2-1; weak D call: TRBD1 (5 bases). The V and J ends lost 0 bases and 8 bases respectively, with 12 bases between them. Germline CDR1 is SGDLS and CDR2 is YYNGEE. This CDR3 has 14 residues. CDR3 sequence: CASSVVSTGDEQFF. The DNA for the CDR3 is TGTGCCAGCAGCGTAGTAAGCACAGGCGATGAGCAGTTCTTC.

This clone was found once. V usage is TRBV27 and J usage is TRBJ2-5; 8 bases are a match to TRBD1. In germline, CDR1 is MNHEY, CDR2 SMNVEV (reference sequence). The CDR3 totals 15 residues. Unmatched junction bases numbered 6, after V lost 5 bases and J lost 1 base. The CDR3 bases are TGTGCCAGCAGTCTATGGACAGGGTCCCAAGAGACCCAGTACTTC. As protein: CASSLWTGSQETQYF.

The rearrangement joins TRBV2 to TRBJ1-1, with D unresolved. CDR1 is SNHLY, CDR2 FYNNEI, per germline. Trimming pared 4 bases from V and 2 bases from J, leaving 8 bases between. The CDR3 totals 13 residues. The CDR3 sequence: CASSAGSNTEAFF. The CDR3 DNA reads TGTGCCAGCAGTGCGGGCAGTAACACTGAAGCTTTCTTT.

V gene TRBV7-2 combines with J gene TRBJ2-4; tentatively, D is TRBD1 (5 bases). Trimming shortened V by 5 bases and J by 0 bases, and 14 bases separated the two germline ends. CDR1 and CDR2 (germline): SGHTA, FQGNSA. The CDR3 runs 16 residues. The CDR3 DNA reads as TGTGCCAGCAGCCAACAGGAACAACTAGCCAAAAACATTCAGTACTTC. This encodes CASSQQEQLAKNIQYF.

The chain is built from TRBV6-1 and TRBJ1-1; no firm D call. This CDR3 has 13 amino acids. Germline V gives CDR1 MNHNS, CDR2 SASEGT. Trimming took 1 base from V and 6 from J, leaving 9 bases between them. The CDR3 sequence is CASSEVNGAEAFF. CDR3 sequence (DNA): TGTGCCAGCAGTGAAGTCAACGGGGCTGAAGCTTTCTTT.

The sample holds one count of this clone. J is TRBJ1-1 and V is TRBV5-1; a possible D gene is TRBD1 (6 bases). V was clipped by 4 bases and J by 1 base, with 14 bases between them. Germline CDR1 is SGHRS and CDR2 is YFSETQ. This CDR3 region has 15 residues. The CDR3 DNA reads as TGCGCCAGCAGCGTTACCCAAGGGGGGAACACTGAAGCTTTCTTT. This gives the protein CASSVTQGGNTEAFF.

The chain couples TRBV7-3 to TRBJ2-1; 11 bases fit TRBD1. V gave up 5 bases and J gave up 8 bases; unmatched junction bases: 5. Per germline, CDR1 SGHTA and CDR2 FQGTGA. This CDR3 has 14 amino acids. CDR3 nucleotides: TGTGCCAGCAGCCGGGACAGGGGGGACGATGAGCAGTTCTTC. Translation gives CASSRDRGDDEQFF. Full variable domain (missing parts from reference TRBV7-3 and TRBJ2-1): GAGVSQTPSNKVTEKGKYVELRCDPISGHTALYWYRQSLGQGPEFLIYFQGTGAADDSGLPNDRFFAVRPEGSVSTLKIQRTERGDSAVYLCASSRDRGDDEQFFGPGTRLTVL.